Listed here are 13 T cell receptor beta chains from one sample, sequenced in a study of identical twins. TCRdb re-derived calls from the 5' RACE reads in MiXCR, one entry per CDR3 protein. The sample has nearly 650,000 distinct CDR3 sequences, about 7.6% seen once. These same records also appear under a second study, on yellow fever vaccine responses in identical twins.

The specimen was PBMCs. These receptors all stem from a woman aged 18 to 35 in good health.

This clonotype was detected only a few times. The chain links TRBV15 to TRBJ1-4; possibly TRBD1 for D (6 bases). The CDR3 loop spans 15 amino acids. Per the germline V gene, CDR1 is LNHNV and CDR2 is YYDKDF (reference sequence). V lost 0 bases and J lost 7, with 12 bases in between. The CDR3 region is CATSRDTRGGEKLFF. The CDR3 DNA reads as TGTGCCACCAGCAGAGATACCAGGGGAGGTGAAAAACTGTTTTTT.

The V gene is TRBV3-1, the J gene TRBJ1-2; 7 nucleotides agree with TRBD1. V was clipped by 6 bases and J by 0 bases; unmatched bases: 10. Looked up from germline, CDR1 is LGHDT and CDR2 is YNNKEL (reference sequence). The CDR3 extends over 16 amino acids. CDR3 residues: CASSAGGPGANYGYTF. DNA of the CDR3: TGTGCCAGCAGTGCAGGGGGGCCTGGAGCTAACTATGGCTACACCTTC.

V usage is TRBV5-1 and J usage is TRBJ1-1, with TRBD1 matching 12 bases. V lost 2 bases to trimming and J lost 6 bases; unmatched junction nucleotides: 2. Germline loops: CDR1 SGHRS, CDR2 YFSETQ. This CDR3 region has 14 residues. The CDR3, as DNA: TGCGCCAGCAGCTTCCGGGACAGGGGGCCTGAAGCTTTCTTT. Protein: CASSFRDRGPEAFF.

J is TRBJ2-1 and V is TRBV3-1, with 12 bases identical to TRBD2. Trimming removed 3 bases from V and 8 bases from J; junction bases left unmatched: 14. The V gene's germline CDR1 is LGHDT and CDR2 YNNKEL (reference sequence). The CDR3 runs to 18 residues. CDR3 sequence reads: CASSHGLAGGLQRHEQFF. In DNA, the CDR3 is TGTGCCAGCAGCCACGGCCTAGCGGGGGGGCTGCAGCGCCATGAGCAGTTCTTC.

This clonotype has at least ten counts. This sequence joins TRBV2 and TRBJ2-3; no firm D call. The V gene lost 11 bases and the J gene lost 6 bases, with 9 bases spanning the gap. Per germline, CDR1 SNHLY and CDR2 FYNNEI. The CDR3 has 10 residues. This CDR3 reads CAGAVDTQYF. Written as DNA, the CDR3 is TGTGCCGGTGCAGTGGATACGCAGTATTTT.

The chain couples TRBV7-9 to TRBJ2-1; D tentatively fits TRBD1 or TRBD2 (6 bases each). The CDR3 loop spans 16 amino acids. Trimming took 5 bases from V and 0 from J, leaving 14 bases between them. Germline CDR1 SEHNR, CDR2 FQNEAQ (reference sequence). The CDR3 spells CASSPWRGSSYNEQFF. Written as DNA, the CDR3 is TGTGCCAGCAGCCCATGGAGGGGGAGCTCCTACAATGAGCAGTTCTTC.

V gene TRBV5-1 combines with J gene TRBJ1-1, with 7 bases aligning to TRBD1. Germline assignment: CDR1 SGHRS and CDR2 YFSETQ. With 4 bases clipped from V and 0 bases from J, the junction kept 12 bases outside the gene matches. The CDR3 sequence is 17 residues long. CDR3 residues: CASSRQPSGGMNTEAFF. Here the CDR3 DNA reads TGCGCCAGCAGCAGACAGCCCTCAGGGGGTATGAACACTGAAGCTTTCTTT.

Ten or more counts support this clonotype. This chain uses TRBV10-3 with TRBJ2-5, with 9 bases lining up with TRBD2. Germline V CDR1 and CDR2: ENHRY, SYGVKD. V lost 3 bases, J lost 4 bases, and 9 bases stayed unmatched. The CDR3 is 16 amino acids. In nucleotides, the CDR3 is TGTGCCATCAGTGACTCACTAGCGGGCGGGTCAGAGACCCAGTACTTC. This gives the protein CAISDSLAGGSETQYF.

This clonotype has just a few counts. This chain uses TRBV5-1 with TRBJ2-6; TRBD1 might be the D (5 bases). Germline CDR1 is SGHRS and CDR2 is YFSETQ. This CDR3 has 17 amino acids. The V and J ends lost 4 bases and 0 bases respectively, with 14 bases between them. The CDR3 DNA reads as TGCGCCAGCAGCCCGACAGACCCCCTCTCTGGGGCCAACGTCCTGACTTTC. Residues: CASSPTDPLSGANVLTF.

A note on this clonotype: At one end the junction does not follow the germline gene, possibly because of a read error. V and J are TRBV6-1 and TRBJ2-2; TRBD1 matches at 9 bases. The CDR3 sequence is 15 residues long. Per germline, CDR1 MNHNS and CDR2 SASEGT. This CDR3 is CASRRPGQGPGKLFF. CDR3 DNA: TGTGCCAGCAGACGCCCGGGACAGGGACCCGGGAAGCTGTTTTTT.

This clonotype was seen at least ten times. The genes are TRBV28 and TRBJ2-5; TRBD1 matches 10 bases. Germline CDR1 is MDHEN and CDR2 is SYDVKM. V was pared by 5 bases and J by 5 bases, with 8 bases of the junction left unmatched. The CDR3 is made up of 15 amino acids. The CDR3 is CASSADRGPWETQYF. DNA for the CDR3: TGTGCCAGCAGTGCCGACAGGGGGCCGTGGGAGACCCAGTACTTC.

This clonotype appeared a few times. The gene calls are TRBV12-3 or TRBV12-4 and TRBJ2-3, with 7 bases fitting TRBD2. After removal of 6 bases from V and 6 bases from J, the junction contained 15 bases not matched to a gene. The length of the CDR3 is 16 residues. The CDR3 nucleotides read TGTGCCAGCAGACCCCGACTAGCTAAAACGGAGGATACGCAGTATTTT. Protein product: CASRPRLAKTEDTQYF.

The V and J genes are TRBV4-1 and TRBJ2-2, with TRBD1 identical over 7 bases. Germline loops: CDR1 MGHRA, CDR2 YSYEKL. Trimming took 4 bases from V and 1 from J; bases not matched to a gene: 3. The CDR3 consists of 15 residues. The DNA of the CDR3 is TGCGCCAGCAGCCCGGACAGGATGAACACCGGGGAGCTGTTTTTT. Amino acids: CASSPDRMNTGELFF.